This record covers a single T cell receptor beta chain. No antigen is known for it. The J segment lost 2 bases and the V segment lost 1 base, leaving 16 bases of the junction unmatched. Germline-derived CDR1 and CDR2 are DFQATT and SNEGSKA (reference sequence). The CDR3 extends over 19 amino acids. This specimen comes from a study of response to subunit inactivated influenza vaccine. Whole-study results and caveats: A suggestion made by the authors is that each seasonal influenza vaccination recruits few new T cells.

Each CDR3 protein is one row after TCRdb ran MiXCR on the RT-PCR reads. This table holds more than 450,000 distinct CDR3 sequences, around 8% found once. The clonotype comes from a man aged 45 to 75 who received an inactivated influenza vaccine. Sample: PBMCs from blood, taken 23 months after vaccination. V and J are TRBV20-1 and TRBJ2-1; TRBD2 matches 8 bases. The CDR3 is CSARVKRGQTSAPYNEQFF. Written as DNA, the CDR3 is TGCAGTGCTAGAGTTAAGCGGGGCCAGACTAGCGCGCCCTACAATGAGCAGTTCTTC.